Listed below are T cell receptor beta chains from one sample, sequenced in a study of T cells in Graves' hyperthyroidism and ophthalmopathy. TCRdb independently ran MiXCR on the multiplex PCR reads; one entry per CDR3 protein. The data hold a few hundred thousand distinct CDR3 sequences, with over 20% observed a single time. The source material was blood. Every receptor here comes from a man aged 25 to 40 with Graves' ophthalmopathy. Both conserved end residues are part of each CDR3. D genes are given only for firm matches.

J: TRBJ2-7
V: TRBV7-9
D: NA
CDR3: CASSLSAISSYEQYF

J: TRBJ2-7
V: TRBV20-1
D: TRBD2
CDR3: CSARPPVAGGIVQYF

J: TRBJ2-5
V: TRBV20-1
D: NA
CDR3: CSARFFGVVRETQYF

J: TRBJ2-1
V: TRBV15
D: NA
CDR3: CATSSPEIPRPNEQFF

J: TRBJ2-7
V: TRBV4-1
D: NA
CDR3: CASSQEPSKAYEQYF

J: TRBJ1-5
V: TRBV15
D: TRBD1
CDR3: CATSPGQTYSNQPQHF

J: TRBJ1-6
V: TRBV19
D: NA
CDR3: CAVGTHNSPLHF

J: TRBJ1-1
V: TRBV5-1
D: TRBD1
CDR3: CASSFQQGAGTEAFF

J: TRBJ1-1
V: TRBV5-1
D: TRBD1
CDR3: CASRSGQDTEAFF

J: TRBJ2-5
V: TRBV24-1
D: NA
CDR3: CATSDLPRAGGETQYF

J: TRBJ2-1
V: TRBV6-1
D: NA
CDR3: CASSEAAFEQFF

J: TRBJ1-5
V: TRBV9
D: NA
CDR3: CASSSPPGTQHF

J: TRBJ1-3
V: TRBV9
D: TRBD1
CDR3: CASSSRRRQGLSGNTIYF

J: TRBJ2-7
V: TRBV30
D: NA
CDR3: CAWSGQQGSLTYEQYF

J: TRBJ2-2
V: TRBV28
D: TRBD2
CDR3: CASSVAGFTGELFF

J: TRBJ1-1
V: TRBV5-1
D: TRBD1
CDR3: CASSLVGQGGTEAFF

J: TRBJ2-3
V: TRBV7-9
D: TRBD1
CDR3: CASRGQGDLGTQYF

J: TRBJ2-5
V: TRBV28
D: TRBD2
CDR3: CASSTWGGRTQYF

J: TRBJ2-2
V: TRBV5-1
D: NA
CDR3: CASSLSEAGELFF

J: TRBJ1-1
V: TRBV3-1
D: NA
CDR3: CASSRGVATEAFF

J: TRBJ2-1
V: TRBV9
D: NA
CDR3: CASSVGVRNEQFF

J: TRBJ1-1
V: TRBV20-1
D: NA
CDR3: CSARKDSTATMNTEAFF

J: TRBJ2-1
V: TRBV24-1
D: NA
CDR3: CATSDYNEQFF

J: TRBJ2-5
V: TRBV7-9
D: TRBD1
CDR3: CASSLRRDRGFQETQYF

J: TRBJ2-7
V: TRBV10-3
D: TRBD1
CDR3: CAISRQGPSYEQYF

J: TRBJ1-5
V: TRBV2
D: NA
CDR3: CASSERGGRGQPQHF

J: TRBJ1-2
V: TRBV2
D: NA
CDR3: CASRATGGGYTF

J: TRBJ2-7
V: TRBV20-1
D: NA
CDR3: CGARSRAGEQYF

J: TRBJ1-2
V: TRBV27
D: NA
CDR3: CASGRTTAKFNYGYTF

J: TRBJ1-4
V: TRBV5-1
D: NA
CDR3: CASTSDGNEKLFF

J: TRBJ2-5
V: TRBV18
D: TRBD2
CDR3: CASSPPERGGRETQYF

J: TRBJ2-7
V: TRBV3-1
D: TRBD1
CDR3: CASSQDPGGRHYEQYF

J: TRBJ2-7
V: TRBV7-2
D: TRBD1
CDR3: CASSTGQGYEQYF

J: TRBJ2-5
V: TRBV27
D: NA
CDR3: CASSFGGILETQYF

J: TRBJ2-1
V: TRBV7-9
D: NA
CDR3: CASSLGTGYYNEQFF

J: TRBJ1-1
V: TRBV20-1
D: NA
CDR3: CSARDWFYTEAFF

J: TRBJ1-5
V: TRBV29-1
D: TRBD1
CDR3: CSVRTGDQPQHF

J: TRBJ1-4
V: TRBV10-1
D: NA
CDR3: CASSESAGSNEKLFF

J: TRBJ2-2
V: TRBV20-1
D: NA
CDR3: CSARGKGGGTYTGELFF

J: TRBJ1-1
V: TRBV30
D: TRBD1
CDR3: CASRDSLALNTEAFF

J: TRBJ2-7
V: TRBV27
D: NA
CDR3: CASSLSPPGAGAYEQYF